The clone carrying this T cell receptor (beta chain) counts as large (0.1 to 1%). Its target is not known. The same CDR3 arises from other DNA sequences in this sample as well. The sample is drawn from a study of somatic mutations in cytotoxic T cells in rheumatoid arthritis. As for the study in general: Collection of patient blood (roughly 31 ml EDTA) took place right after diagnosis, before any treatment. Several of the V beta antibody-stained T-cell populations were flow-sorted at nearly 100% purity; V beta1+ cells were among them and were sequenced for TCRB.

Findings and caveats of the study: Nobody adjusted the slight TRBV07 underrepresentation in rheumatoid arthritis patients for multiple comparisons. Rheumatoid arthritis patients were compared with age-matched healthy controls, and their CD8+ T-cell clonality did not differ significantly.

With 2 bases removed from V and 1 base from J, the gap between germline ends came to 6 bases. The CDR3 runs 13 residues. Looked up from germline, CDR1 is SGHRS and CDR2 is YFSETQ. TCRdb's copy holds only in-frame clones and misses some; the assay was immunoSEQ multiplex PCR. Of under 20,000 clones in the sample, roughly 65% were seen once. The chain is built from TRBV5-1 and TRBJ1-1; D unresolved. The sample was CD8+ T cells sorted from blood. This TCR was sampled from an adult with rheumatoid arthritis. This CDR3 is CASSLDKNTEAFF. Written as DNA, the CDR3 is TGCGCCAGCAGCTTAGACAAGAACACTGAAGCTTTCTTT.